These 23 T cell receptor beta chains came from one sample sequenced in a study of post-analysis software for immune sequencing data. Study findings and constraints: TRBV segments more frequent in patients than in controls numbered about 5 and included TRBV5-6, TRBV5-1 and TRBV20-1.

The library was made from cDNA and included unique molecular identifiers. MiXCR, applied by TCRdb to the PCR reads, yields one record per CDR3 protein. Of roughly 540,000 distinct CDR3 sequences in the sample, around 31% are singletons; the top ten hold 5% to 6%. Which antigens these TCRs recognize remains unknown. Sequenced material: blood. The source is a girl aged 2-17 years with multiple sclerosis.

The V and J genes are TRBV12-3 or TRBV12-4 and TRBJ2-6, with TRBD1 matching over 8 bases. This CDR3 is built from 15 residues. V was clipped by 5 bases and J by 2 bases; unmatched bases: 2. This CDR3 is CASSADRAGANVLTF. The CDR3 nucleotides read TGTGCCAGCAGTGCGGACAGGGCTGGGGCCAACGTCCTGACTTTC.

The genes are TRBV18 and TRBJ1-1; tentatively, D is TRBD1 (5 bases). Germline values: CDR1 KGHSH, CDR2 LQKENI. The CDR3 runs to 13 residues. Trimming stripped 5 bases from V and 3 bases from J, with 10 bases between. CDR3 sequence (DNA): TGTGCCAGCTCAACCGCGGGGGACACTGAAGCTTTCTTT. Its protein is CASSTAGDTEAFF.

The rearrangement joins TRBV4-2 to TRBJ2-5; TRBD1 or TRBD2 may be the D gene (6 bases each). The DNA matches TRBJ2-7 better at its end, which makes the J call doubtful. CDR3 length: 15 amino acids. Germline CDR1 and CDR2: LGHNA and YNFKEQ. CDR3 nucleotides: TGTGCCGGCTCCCAATCTCAAGGGGGGTACGACGAGCAGTACTTC. This sequence encodes CAGSQSQGGYDEQYF.

The rearrangement uses TRBV10-3 and TRBJ2-1; D unclear. Germline values: CDR1 ENHRY, CDR2 SYGVKD. The CDR3 extends over 13 amino acids. Trimming took 0 bases from V and 7 from J, leaving 7 bases between them. Here the CDR3 reads CAISESNWNEQFF. CDR3 DNA: TGTGCCATCAGTGAGTCAAACTGGAATGAGCAGTTCTTC.

Comment on this clonotype: At one end, the junction sequence differs from germline, possibly due to a read error. CDR3 in amino acids: CASSLAGNSDNEQFF. The CDR3 DNA is TGCGCCAGCAGCTTGGCGGGGAACTCCGACAATGAGCAGTTCTTC. The rearrangement uses TRBV5-1 and TRBJ2-1, with a possible D match to TRBD2 (5 bases). The CDR3 is made up of 15 amino acids. The V gene's germline CDR1 is SGHRS and CDR2 YFSETQ.

This clonotype was seen a few times. J is TRBJ2-7 and V is TRBV10-3; the match to TRBD1 covers 8 bases. Germline CDR1 and CDR2: ENHRY and SYGVKD. The CDR3 is 15 amino acids. Trimming cost V 4 bases and J 2 bases; bases outside gene matches: 7. CDR3 region: CAISGPGTGTYEQYF. The DNA for the CDR3 is TGTGCCATCAGTGGGCCGGGGACAGGCACCTACGAGCAGTACTTC.

The J gene is TRBJ1-4, the V gene TRBV5-6; D might be TRBD1 (6 bases). Looked up from germline, CDR1 is SGHDT and CDR2 is YYEEEE. V was pared by 6 bases and J by 8 bases, with 17 bases between. This CDR3 comprises 14 residues. The CDR3 is CASMVQGEEEKLFF. As DNA, the CDR3 is TGTGCCAGCATGGTACAGGGAGAAGAGGAAAAACTGTTTTTT.

The rearrangement links TRBV20-1 to TRBJ2-4; 9 bases line up with TRBD2. The germline V gene has CDR1 DFQATT and CDR2 SNEGSKA (reference sequence). V shed 4 bases, J shed 14 bases, and the junction held 18 bases outside the gene matches. The CDR3 length is 15 residues. The CDR3 nucleotides are TGCAGTGCTACCTTAACTCTGGTCGGACGCGGGGGGGAGTACTTC. Translation: CSATLTLVGRGGEYF.

J is TRBJ2-1 and V is TRBV29-1; 9 bases are a match to TRBD2. The J call is uncertain, as TRBJ2-7 better fits the DNA end. The CDR3 totals 15 residues. Per germline, CDR1 SQVTM and CDR2 ANQGSEA. The CDR3 sequence: CSVRGRLAGYNEQYF. The CDR3 bases are TGCAGCGTGAGGGGGCGGCTAGCGGGGTACAATGAGCAGTACTTC.

As for this clonotype: Given the absence of the conserved phenylalanine or tryptophan at the CDR3 end, a read error is likely. The chain couples TRBV19 to TRBJ2-5; 8 bases line up with TRBD2. Germline V lookup: CDR1 LNHDA, CDR2 SQIVND (reference sequence). CDR3 length: 14 amino acids. Losses at the gene ends were 5 bases for V and 2 bases for J; bases not matched to a gene: 4. CDR3 DNA sequence: TGTGCCAGTAGTCCCACTAGCGGACAAGAGACCCAGTACTGC. This sequence encodes CASSPTSGQETQYC.

The chain carries TRBV7-9 and TRBJ1-6; 11 bases agree with TRBD1. The junction had 7 bases not matched to a gene; V was cut back by 4 bases and J by 5 bases. In germline, CDR1 is SEHNR, CDR2 FQNEAQ (reference sequence). The CDR3 spans 17 residues. The CDR3 coding sequence is TGTGCCAGCAGCTCGACCCGGACAGGGGGCAATAATTCACCCCTCCACTTT. It translates to CASSSTRTGGNNSPLHF.

This clonotype was recorded a few times. Sequence at one end of the junction differs from germline and may be a read error. V gene TRBV5-1 combines with J gene TRBJ2-1; D might be TRBD1 (5 bases). Germline CDR1 SGHRS, CDR2 YFSETQ. The CDR3 consists of 16 residues. The CDR3 protein is CASRDQGWSSCNEQFF. The CDR3, as DNA: TGCGCCAGCCGAGATCAGGGTTGGAGCTCCTGCAATGAGCAGTTCTTC.

The chain couples TRBV20-1 to TRBJ1-2; no definite D call. The V end was cut by 0 bases, the J end by 1 base, with 12 bases between. There are 15 residues in the CDR3. Germline-derived CDR1 and CDR2 are DFQATT and SNEGSKA (reference sequence). CDR3 nucleotide sequence: TGCAGTGCTAGAGATCGCCGGCAAAATAACTATGGCTACACCTTC. This translates into CSARDRRQNNYGYTF.

This chain connects TRBV11-2 to TRBJ2-5, with 10 positions matching TRBD2. With 5 bases clipped from V and 0 bases from J, the junction kept 12 bases outside the gene matches. Germline values: CDR1 SGHAT, CDR2 FQNNGV. CDR3 length equals 18 residues. CDR3 sequence: CASSPLASGGEYQETQYF. CDR3 bases: TGTGCCAGCAGCCCCCTCGCTAGCGGGGGTGAGTACCAAGAGACCCAGTACTTC.

The rearrangement joins TRBV11-2 to TRBJ2-1; 9 nucleotides agree with TRBD2. The ends lost 5 bases at V and 7 bases at J; junction bases unmatched: 15. CDR1 is SGHAT and CDR2 is FQNNGV in the germline V gene. The CDR3 spans 17 residues. DNA for the CDR3: TGTGCCAGCAGCCTCCTCCCCGGCGGGGGGGCCTGGAATGAGCAGTTCTTC. This sequence encodes CASSLLPGGGAWNEQFF.

V is TRBV6-7 and J is TRBJ2-1; the match to TRBD2 covers 10 bases. TRBV6-7 is given ORF status, its function remaining uncertain. J was trimmed by 5 bases and V by 0 bases; bases with no gene match: 10. The CDR3 loop spans 18 amino acids. CDR3 amino acids: CASSYSGSGGAADNEQFF. CDR3 bases: TGTGCCAGCAGTTACTCTGGCAGCGGGGGGGCCGCGGACAATGAGCAGTTCTTC.

This clonotype has ten or more counts. DNA for the CDR3: TGTGCCAGCAGCCGACAGGCGAACTATGGCTACACCTTC. Translation gives CASSRQANYGYTF. The chain employs TRBV7-9 and TRBJ1-2; D is perhaps TRBD1 (6 bases). Germline V CDR1 and CDR2: SEHNR, FQNEAQ (reference sequence). The CDR3 spans 13 residues. V was pared by 5 bases and J by 2 bases, with 9 bases between.

The CDR3 loop reads CASSSQRGDTDTQYF. CDR3 DNA: TGTGCCAGCAGCTCCCAGCGGGGGGACACAGATACGCAGTATTTT. The chain employs TRBV4-2 and TRBJ2-3; 9 bases fit TRBD2. The V gene end was trimmed by 5 bases and the J gene end by 2 bases; junction bases not matched to a gene: 5. Germline-derived CDR1 and CDR2 are LGHNA and YNFKEQ. The CDR3 is 15 residues long.

This clonotype appeared many times. The gene calls are TRBV29-1 and TRBJ1-2; 7 bases map to TRBD1. The CDR3 is 14 amino acids. Germline V gives CDR1 SQVTM, CDR2 ANQGSEA. The CDR3 DNA sequence: TGCACCAGTCTCCGGGACAGAGCTAACTATGGCTACACCTTC. Its translation: CTSLRDRANYGYTF.

This chain links TRBV12-5 with TRBJ1-4; TRBD1 might be the D (6 bases). Germline CDR1 and CDR2: LGHNT and FRNRAP. The ends were cut back, 10 bases at V and 5 bases at J, with 17 bases in the middle. CDR3 size: 14 residues. The CDR3 DNA follows: TGTGCTAAGGGGGAAGGACCGCAGAATGAAAAACTGTTTTTT. Protein: CAKGEGPQNEKLFF.

This clonotype was seen only a few times. CDR3 in DNA: TGCAGCGTTACCGGGACCGTCAGCTCCTACGAGCAGTACTTC. It translates to CSVTGTVSSYEQYF. This chain links TRBV29-1 with TRBJ2-7; TRBD1 or TRBD2 may be the D gene (5 bases each). Germline CDR1 and CDR2: SQVTM and ANQGSEA. The ends were cut back, 5 bases at V and 0 bases at J, with 14 bases in the middle. The CDR3 loop spans 14 amino acids.

Regarding this clonotype: A much larger clonotype is one base distant, so this may be a read error. The chain links TRBV6-5 to TRBJ1-2; the D is unclear. The CDR3 runs to 15 residues. Germline lookup yields CDR1 MNHEY and CDR2 SVGAGI. The CDR3 sequence: CASGRRHNDLYGHTF. CDR3 DNA: TGTGCCAGCGGACGCCGTCACAACGATCTCTATGGCCACACCTTC.

The chain employs TRBV6-6 and TRBJ2-2; D is unclear. Germline V gives CDR1 MNHNY, CDR2 SVGAGI (reference sequence). Deletions cut 5 bases from V and 3 bases from J, with 4 bases between. The CDR3 runs 12 residues. The CDR3 nucleotides read TGTGCCAGCAGTCCATACACCGGGGAGCTGTTTTTT. Protein sequence: CASSPYTGELFF.